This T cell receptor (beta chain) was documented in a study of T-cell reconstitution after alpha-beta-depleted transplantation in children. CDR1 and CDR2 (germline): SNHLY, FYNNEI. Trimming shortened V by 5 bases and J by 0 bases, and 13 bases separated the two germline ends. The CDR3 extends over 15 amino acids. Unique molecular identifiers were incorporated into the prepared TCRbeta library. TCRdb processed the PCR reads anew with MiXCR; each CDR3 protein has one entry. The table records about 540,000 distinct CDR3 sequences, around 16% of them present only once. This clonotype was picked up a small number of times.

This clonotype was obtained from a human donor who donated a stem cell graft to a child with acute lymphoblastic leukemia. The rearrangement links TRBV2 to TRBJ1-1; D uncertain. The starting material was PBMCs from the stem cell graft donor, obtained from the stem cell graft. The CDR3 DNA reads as TGTGCCAGCAGTCCCGCAACAGCCATGAACACTGAAGCTTTCTTT. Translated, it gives CASSPATAMNTEAFF.